This is a list of T cell receptor beta chains from one sample in a study of T cell changes during pregnancy in multiple sclerosis. Some clones are missing from TCRdb's copy, which holds only in-frame ones; the method was immunoSEQ multiplex PCR. The table has around 100,000 clones, 85% to 95% seen once. This sample comprised peripheral blood, obtained in the second trimester of pregnancy. All receptors come from a female donor with multiple sclerosis, enrolled in a pregnancy study. Each CDR3 is given with its conserved first and last residue. Fields, in order: D gene, J gene, CDR3 length, clone size, V gene, CDR3 protein, CDR3 DNA. The D gene is left open where the match is weak. Only some rows state a clone size, as once, few, many or a class for expanded clones.

>-|TRBJ2-3|15|-|TRBV5-6
CASSRSAIRTDTQYF
TGTGCCAGCAGCCGGAGCGCTATCCGCACAGATACGCAGTATTTT
>TRBD1|TRBJ1-2|15|-|TRBV5-1
CASRGGTGHNYGYTF
TGCGCCAGCAGGGGGGGGACAGGGCACAACTATGGCTACACCTTC
>-|TRBJ2-1|13|-|TRBV19
CASSPKVGSEQFF
TGTGCCAGTAGCCCGAAGGTCGGGTCTGAGCAGTTCTTC
>-|TRBJ1-2|14|-|TRBV7-8
CASSSLGGRDGYTF
TGTGCCAGCAGCTCGTTGGGGGGGCGGGATGGCTACACCTTC
>-|TRBJ2-5|14|once|TRBV6-5
CASSPPGIQETQYF
TGTGCCAGCAGTCCCCCCGGGATCCAAGAGACCCAGTACTTC
>TRBD2|TRBJ2-1|16|-|TRBV6-1
CASSGLAGGPLGEQFF
TGTGCCAGCAGTGGGCTAGCGGGGGGGCCTTTGGGTGAGCAGTTCTTC
>-|TRBJ2-7|15|-|TRBV4-2
CASSQDRGGLYEQYF
TGTGCCAGCAGCCAAGATAGGGGGGGTCTTTACGAGCAGTACTTC
>-|TRBJ2-7|14|-|TRBV28
CASSYGGNHYEQYF
TGTGCCAGCAGCTACGGCGGGAATCACTACGAGCAGTACTTC
>TRBD2|TRBJ2-7|17|-|TRBV30
CAWSVLEGREGFGEQYF
TGTGCCTGGAGTGTACTAGAGGGCAGGGAGGGTTTTGGCGAGCAGTACTTC
>TRBD2|TRBJ2-3|16|-|TRBV5-4
CASSLEVAGGRDTQYF
TGTGCCAGCAGCTTGGAGGTAGCGGGGGGGCGAGATACGCAGTATTTT
>-|TRBJ2-1|17|-|TRBV27
CASSQRPLAIGDNEQFF
TGTGCCAGCAGCCAACGGCCCCTAGCGATTGGCGACAATGAGCAGTTCTTC
>-|TRBJ2-1|17|-|TRBV4-2
CASSQDQRLNSWGEQFF
TGTGCCAGCAGCCAAGATCAGCGGTTAAACTCCTGGGGTGAGCAGTTCTTC
>-|TRBJ1-2|14|-|TRBV30
CAWRATGSLSGYTF
TGTGCCTGGAGGGCCACAGGGTCGCTTTCTGGCTACACCTTC
>-|TRBJ1-5|14|-|TRBV28
CASSSPGYNQPQHF
TGTGCCAGCAGTTCCCCAGGGTACAATCAGCCCCAGCATTTT
>-|TRBJ2-1|16|-|TRBV7-8
CASSLAPSGFYNEQFF
TGTGCCAGCAGCTTAGCGCCCAGCGGGTTTTACAATGAGCAGTTCTTC
>-|TRBJ2-3|13|-|TRBV6-1
CASSPTGWDTQYF
TGTGCCAGCAGTCCGACAGGATGGGATACGCAGTATTTT
>TRBD2|TRBJ2-7|14|-|TRBV6-1
CASRKREVPYEQYF
TGTGCCAGCAGGAAGCGGGAGGTGCCCTACGAGCAGTACTTC
>TRBD1|TRBJ1-2|15|-|TRBV6-1
CASSDTGAVNYGYTF
TGTGCCAGCAGCGACACAGGGGCCGTAAACTATGGCTACACCTTC
>TRBD2|TRBJ2-2|16|-|TRBV9
CASSPGTSGIKGELFF
TGTGCCAGCAGCCCCGGGACTAGCGGGATTAAAGGGGAGCTGTTTTTT
>-|TRBJ1-1|17|-|TRBV5-6
CASSLLVRGGTNTEAFF
TGTGCCAGCAGCTTATTAGTTCGGGGGGGGACGAACACTGAAGCTTTCTTT
>-|TRBJ2-1|16|-|TRBV5-6
CASSSGLFSSYNEQFF
TGTGCCAGCAGCTCGGGACTTTTTAGCTCCTACAATGAGCAGTTCTTC
>-|TRBJ2-1|10|-|TRBV20-1
CSVGIQEQFF
TGCAGTGTTGGCATCCAGGAGCAGTTCTTC
>TRBD2|TRBJ2-2|19|-|TRBV7-9
CASSSNPVAGRQDTGELFF
TGTGCCAGCAGCTCCAATCCCGTAGCGGGAAGGCAGGACACCGGGGAGCTGTTTTTT
>-|TRBJ2-7|15|-|TRBV5-6
CASSWVAESSYEQYF
TGTGCCAGCAGCTGGGTGGCGGAAAGCTCCTACGAGCAGTACTTC
>TRBD1|TRBJ1-1|14|-|TRBV28
CASSPMTGVTEAFF
TGTGCCAGCAGTCCCATGACAGGGGTAACTGAAGCTTTCTTT
>TRBD2|TRBJ2-7|15|-|TRBV9
CASSGRTSGSHEQYF
TGTGCCAGCAGCGGCCGGACTAGCGGGAGTCACGAGCAGTACTTC
>TRBD1|TRBJ1-2|18|-|TRBV10-1
CASSEREGQGHPYYGYTF
TGCGCCAGCAGTGAGAGAGAGGGACAGGGGCACCCCTACTATGGCTACACCTTC
>TRBD1|TRBJ1-1|14|-|TRBV4-1
CASSPRGLGTEAFF
TGCGCCAGCAGCCCGAGGGGGCTTGGGACTGAAGCTTTCTTT
>TRBD1|TRBJ1-2|16|-|TRBV9
CASSAPGTGGDYGYTF
TGTGCCAGCAGCGCCCCAGGGACAGGGGGCGACTATGGCTACACCTTC
>-|TRBJ1-5|14|-|TRBV6-5
CASMEGRGGQPQHF
TGTGCCAGCATGGAGGGCCGGGGCGGTCAGCCCCAGCATTTT
>TRBD2|TRBJ2-3|17|-|TRBV5-4
CASSVPSGRAGTDTQYF
TGTGCCAGCAGCGTACCTAGCGGGAGGGCCGGGACAGATACGCAGTATTTT
>TRBD1|TRBJ1-4|13|-|TRBV19
CASTDRGREKLFF
TGTGCCAGTACCGACAGGGGGCGTGAAAAACTGTTTTTT
>TRBD1|TRBJ1-1|14|few|TRBV6-1
CASRGTGRNTEAFF
TGTGCCAGCAGGGGGACAGGGCGGAACACTGAAGCTTTCTTT
>-|TRBJ2-5|16|-|TRBV30
CAWSVGASGGGETQYF
TGTGCCTGGAGTGTAGGGGCTTCCGGGGGAGGAGAGACCCAGTACTTC
>TRBD1|TRBJ1-2|17|-|TRBV7-8
CASSSSRDRRSGYGYTF
TGTGCCAGCAGCTCGTCCCGGGACAGGCGCTCTGGATATGGCTACACCTTC
>TRBD1|TRBJ1-1|13|-|TRBV19
CASRRGTGTEAFF
TGTGCCAGTAGAAGGGGGACAGGCACTGAAGCTTTCTTT
>TRBD2|TRBJ2-1|15|-|TRBV27
CASTILAGGPNEQFF
TGTGCCAGCACAATACTAGCGGGAGGGCCCAATGAGCAGTTCTTC
>-|TRBJ1-2|14|-|TRBV7-8
CASSLAGPTDGYTF
TGTGCCAGCAGCTTAGCGGGCCCGACGGATGGCTACACCTTC
>-|TRBJ1-1|17|-|TRBV19
CASSIISRGNRHTEAFF
TGTGCCAGTAGTATAATCTCGCGCGGCAATAGGCACACTGAAGCTTTCTTT
>-|TRBJ2-7|13|-|TRBV29-1
CSVVSGAFYEQYF
TGCAGCGTGGTTTCTGGGGCTTTCTACGAGCAGTACTTC
>-|TRBJ1-5|16|-|TRBV15
CATSRDSTGQRQPQHF
TGTGCCACCAGCAGAGATAGCACAGGGCAACGGCAGCCCCAGCATTTT
>-|TRBJ1-2|16|-|TRBV27
CASSQWGGAANYGYTF
TGTGCCAGCAGTCAATGGGGGGGGGCGGCCAACTATGGCTACACCTTC
>TRBD1|TRBJ1-1|14|-|TRBV6-5
CASILNRGRTEAFF
TGTGCCAGCATTTTAAACAGGGGCCGCACTGAAGCTTTCTTT
>-|TRBJ2-1|15|-|TRBV18
CASSPPQGGHNEQFF
TGTGCCAGCTCACCACCGCAGGGGGGCCACAATGAGCAGTTCTTC
>TRBD1|TRBJ2-7|14|once|TRBV5-1
CASSSVGTGDKQYF
TGCGCCAGCAGCTCGGTAGGGACAGGGGACAAGCAGTACTTC